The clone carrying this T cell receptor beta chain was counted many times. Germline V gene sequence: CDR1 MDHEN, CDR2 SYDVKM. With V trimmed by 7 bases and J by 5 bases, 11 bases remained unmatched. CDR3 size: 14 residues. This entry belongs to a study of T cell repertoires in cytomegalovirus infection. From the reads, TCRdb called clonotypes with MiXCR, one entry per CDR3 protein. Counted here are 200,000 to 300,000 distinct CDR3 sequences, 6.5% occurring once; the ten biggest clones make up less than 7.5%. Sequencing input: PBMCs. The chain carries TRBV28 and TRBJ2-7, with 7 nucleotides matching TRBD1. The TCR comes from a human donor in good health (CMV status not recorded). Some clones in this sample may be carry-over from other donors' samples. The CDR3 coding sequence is TGTGCCAGCATTAGGCGGACAGGTACCCACGAGCAGTACTTC. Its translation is CASIRRTGTHEQYF.